Shown below are 12 T cell receptor beta chains from a single sample sequenced in a study of blood T cell repertoires in COVID-19. Clones were read by immunoSEQ multiplex PCR, and TCRdb kept only the in-frame ones, dropping some. The top ten hold 4.5% to 6.5% of the sample, which has under 30,000 clones, around nine tenths seen once. Specimen: peripheral blood. The receptors were sampled from a man aged 45-60 years with active COVID-19.

This clone was counted between two and nine times. This rearrangement joins TRBV7-2 to TRBJ2-1, with TRBD2 as a possible D gene (5 bases). The CDR3 extends over 15 amino acids. Germline CDR1 and CDR2: SGHTA and FQGNSA. V lost 2 bases to trimming and J lost 10 bases, with 18 bases between them. This CDR3 is CASSLYGLLLREQFF. In DNA form, the CDR3 reads TGTGCCAGCAGCTTATACGGACTCTTACTAAGGGAGCAGTTCTTC.

V gene TRBV5-4 combines with J gene TRBJ1-2, with D unresolved. Germline-derived CDR1 and CDR2 are SGHNT and YYREEE (reference sequence). The CDR3 consists of 14 residues. Trimming took off 4 bases at V and 6 bases at J, with 16 bases between the two ends. The CDR3 DNA sequence: TGTGCCAGCAGCCCTGGGCCCTCGAGGGATGGCTACACCTTC. It yields the protein CASSPGPSRDGYTF.

The chain combines TRBV5-6 with TRBJ1-1; D is unclear. Per germline, CDR1 SGHDT and CDR2 YYEEEE. V was trimmed by 0 bases and J by 6 bases, leaving 12 bases between them. The length of the CDR3 is 14 residues. CDR3 amino acids: CASSLGRFLSEAFF. The CDR3 coding sequence is TGTGCCAGCAGCTTGGGCAGGTTTTTATCTGAAGCTTTCTTT.

V is TRBV7-2 and J is TRBJ2-1, with D tentatively TRBD2 (7 bases). This CDR3 comprises 14 residues. CDR1 is SGHTA and CDR2 is FQGNSA in the germline V gene. V shed 9 bases and J shed 3 bases, with 15 bases lying between them. The CDR3, as DNA: TGTGCCAGTCGAGGGGGGGCTAGCTACAATGAGCAGTTCTTC. It codes for CASRGGASYNEQFF.

This clone was detected only a few times. The chain recombines TRBV5-1 with TRBJ1-1; a possible D gene is TRBD1 (6 bases). The V and J ends lost 0 bases and 11 bases respectively, with 20 bases between them. Germline V gene sequence: CDR1 SGHRS, CDR2 YFSETQ. The CDR3 has 15 residues. The CDR3 region is CASSLGGGTPMAAFF. Here the CDR3 DNA reads TGCGCCAGCAGCTTGGGAGGGGGAACCCCTATGGCGGCTTTCTTT.

The V and J genes are TRBV5-1 and TRBJ2-7, with 7 bases lining up with TRBD1. The CDR3 sequence is 14 residues long. Germline trimming cut 1 base from V and 2 bases from J; bases unmatched to any gene: 3. From germline, CDR1 is SGHRS and CDR2 YFSETQ. For the CDR3, the DNA is TGCGCCAGCAGCTTGCTGCAGGGGGCCTACGAGCAGTACTTC. It encodes CASSLLQGAYEQYF. The whole variable domain, filled in from reference TRBV5-1 and TRBJ2-7, reads KAGVTQTPRYLIKTRGQQVTLSCSPISGHRSVSWYQQTPGQGLQFLFEYFSETQRNKGNFPGRFSGRQFSNSRSEMNVSTLELGDSALYLCASSLLQGAYEQYFGPGTRLTVT.

This chain links TRBV12-3 or TRBV12-4 with TRBJ2-1; weak D call: TRBD1 (6 bases). V dropped 6 bases and J dropped 12 bases, with 12 bases sitting between them. The CDR3 spans 11 residues. The CDR3 nucleotides are TGTGCCAGCAGCCGGGACAAGGGGCAGTTCTTC. Residues: CASSRDKGQFF.

The chain combines TRBV5-1 with TRBJ2-7; tentatively, D is TRBD2 (6 bases). The length of the CDR3 is 15 residues. Germline CDR1 and CDR2: SGHRS and YFSETQ. Trimming stripped 3 bases from V and 0 bases from J, with 13 bases between. DNA of the CDR3: TGCGCCAGCAGCTCCGGCGGGAACCCCTCCTACGAGCAGTACTTC. This translates into CASSSGGNPSYEQYF.

The rearrangement joins TRBV5-1 to TRBJ2-5; D is possibly TRBD2 (6 bases). CDR1 and CDR2 (germline): SGHRS, YFSETQ. Between the trimmed V and J ends, which lost 0 bases and 6 bases, there was a span of 15 bases. This CDR3 is built from 15 residues. The CDR3 loop is CASSLVLEGLKTQYF. The CDR3, as DNA: TGCGCCAGCAGCTTGGTTTTGGAGGGTTTGAAGACCCAGTACTTC.

Here the CDR3 reads CASSLAGTDTQYF. For the CDR3, the DNA is TGTGCCAGCAGCTTGGCGGGCACAGATACGCAGTATTTT. The chain recombines TRBV11-3 with TRBJ2-3; D call uncertain. Germline V gene sequence: CDR1 SGHNT, CDR2 YENEEA. Trimming took off 3 bases at V and 1 base at J, with 5 bases between the two ends. This CDR3 contains 13 residues.

The V gene is TRBV15, the J gene TRBJ1-2, with 10 bases lining up with TRBD1. The CDR3 consists of 17 residues. Trimming took 5 bases from V and 8 from J; bases not matched to a gene: 17. Looked up from germline, CDR1 is LNHNV and CDR2 is YYDKDF (reference sequence). CDR3 sequence reads: CATSANPGTGVLGGYTF. The CDR3 nucleotides read TGTGCCACCAGCGCGAATCCCGGGACAGGGGTATTGGGAGGCTACACCTTC.

The J gene is TRBJ1-2, the V gene TRBV7-8; D is perhaps TRBD1 (6 bases). The CDR3 runs 15 residues. Germline V gives CDR1 SGHVS, CDR2 FQNEAQ. The ends were cut back, 4 bases at V and 8 bases at J, with 20 bases in the middle. DNA for the CDR3: TGTGCCAGCAGCTCAGTGGGGGACAACCCACGCGGCTACACCTTC. It yields the protein CASSSVGDNPRGYTF.